The 21 T cell receptor beta chains in this list originate from one sample, sequenced in a study of cytomegalovirus exposure and HLA in healthy donors (TCRdb year 2017). Receptors were amplified or captured by the immunoSEQ multiplex PCR assay. A mixture of 60 forward primers for TCR Vbeta segments and 13 reverse primers for TCR Jbeta segments was used in the multiplex PCR. Imported from immuneACCESS, the table was reduced by TCRdb to in-frame sequences with V and J called. These copies leave out some clones; in studies compared against another copy, an unresolved V gene accounts for under half, and the cause of the remainder is not known. For this sample the table gives 75,000 to 95,000 clones, of which about 63% were detected only once. In total, the top ten clones hold around 6.3% of the sample. Material for sequencing was PBMCs. These receptor sequences come from a woman aged 30 to 39 in good health and CMV-seronegative.

This chain links TRBV12-5 with TRBJ2-7, with a possible D match to TRBD1 (5 bases). Deletions cut 4 bases from V and 4 bases from J, with 14 bases between. The CDR3 covers 14 residues. Germline CDR1 reads LGHNT; CDR2 reads FRNRAP. CDR3 protein: CASGSDILGYEQYF. DNA of the CDR3: TGTGCTAGTGGTTCGGACATTTTGGGATACGAGCAGTACTTC.

The chain recombines TRBV25-1 with TRBJ2-1; TRBD2 matches 12 bases. In germline, CDR1 is MGHDK, CDR2 SYGVNS. V lost 6 bases to trimming and J lost 7 bases; unmatched junction nucleotides: 7. CDR3 length equals 15 residues. The CDR3 loop reads CASRTSGRVGNEQFF. CDR3 nucleotide sequence: TGTGCCAGCAGGACTAGCGGGAGAGTGGGAAATGAGCAGTTCTTC.

J is TRBJ1-2 and V is TRBV5-1, with D maybe TRBD1 (6 bases). Trimming removed 0 bases from V and 2 bases from J, with 11 bases in between. The CDR3 is made up of 15 amino acids. CDR1 SGHRS and CDR2 YFSETQ come from the germline V gene. In DNA, the CDR3 is TGCGCCAGCAGCTTGGCGGGGGGGGCCAACTATGGCTACACCTTC. As protein: CASSLAGGANYGYTF.

The rearrangement joins TRBV5-1 to TRBJ2-1; 12 bases align to TRBD2. Germline values: CDR1 SGHRS, CDR2 YFSETQ. This CDR3 spans 16 amino acids. The V gene end was trimmed by 3 bases and the J gene end by 1 base; junction bases not matched to a gene: 2. The CDR3 reads CASSSTSGSSYNEQFF. As DNA, the CDR3 is TGCGCCAGCAGCTCGACTAGCGGGAGTTCCTACAATGAGCAGTTCTTC.

The V gene is TRBV4-1, the J gene TRBJ1-5; D not certain. With 0 bases removed from V and 4 bases from J, the gap between germline ends came to 13 bases. The CDR3 sequence is 16 residues long. CDR1 is MGHRA, CDR2 YSYEKL, per germline. The chain's CDR3 is CASSQELGRGNQPQHF. The CDR3 nucleotides read TGCGCCAGCAGCCAAGAATTGGGTCGGGGAAATCAGCCCCAGCATTTT.

The chain combines TRBV7-9 with TRBJ2-7, with a weak D call TRBD2 (5 bases). Per the germline V gene, CDR1 is SEHNR and CDR2 is FQNEAQ (reference sequence). V lost 7 bases to trimming and J lost 0 bases, with 7 bases between them. The CDR3 is 12 residues long. The CDR3 region is CASIGISYEQYF. The CDR3 DNA follows: TGTGCCAGCATCGGGATCTCCTACGAGCAGTACTTC.

The chain has TRBV7-9 and TRBJ2-5, with D uncertain. V lost 5 bases to trimming and J lost 0 bases, with 10 bases between them. The CDR3 contains 14 residues. Germline V gene sequence: CDR1 SEHNR, CDR2 FQNEAQ (reference sequence). As DNA, the CDR3 is TGTGCCAGCAGCCAACTTGTGTACCAAGAGACCCAGTACTTC. Translating it yields CASSQLVYQETQYF.

The genes are TRBV6-1 and TRBJ1-1, with D perhaps TRBD1 (5 bases). This CDR3 comprises 14 residues. Germline lookup yields CDR1 MNHNS and CDR2 SASEGT. V was pared by 2 bases and J by 3 bases, with 10 bases between. The CDR3 loop reads CASSEQGTHTEAFF. The DNA of the CDR3 is TGTGCCAGCAGTGAACAGGGTACTCACACTGAAGCTTTCTTT.

The gene calls are TRBV9 and TRBJ1-2, with 7 positions matching TRBD1. The CDR3 contains 16 residues. CDR1 is SGDLS and CDR2 is YYNGEE in the germline V gene. Germline trimming cut 0 bases from V and 8 bases from J; bases unmatched to any gene: 13. As DNA, the CDR3 is TGTGCCAGCAGCGTAGTCGGGACAGCCTACCCGGGGGGCTACACCTTC. Protein sequence: CASSVVGTAYPGGYTF.

This rearrangement joins TRBV6-1 to TRBJ1-1, with D possibly being TRBD1 (5 bases). Trimming cost V 8 bases and J 0 bases, with 13 bases left between them. The CDR3 has 14 residues. The germline V gene has CDR1 MNHNS and CDR2 SASEGT. The CDR3 sequence: CASRGGTVNTEAFF. In DNA form, the CDR3 reads TGTGCCAGCCGGGGAGGGACCGTGAACACTGAAGCTTTCTTT.

This clone was counted a few times. The chain recombines TRBV18 with TRBJ1-2, with D possibly matching TRBD1 (6 bases). The V gene's germline CDR1 is KGHSH and CDR2 LQKENI. There are 14 residues in the CDR3. Trimming shortened V by 2 bases and J by 3 bases, and 10 bases separated the two germline ends. As DNA, the CDR3 is TGTGCCAGCTCACCAGGGGAGGGGGACTATGGCTACACCTTC. It yields the protein CASSPGEGDYGYTF. Combining the CDR3 with reference TRBV18 and TRBJ1-2 gives the whole variable domain NAGVMQNPRHLVRRRGQEARLRCSPMKGHSHVYWYRQLPEEGLKFMVYLQKENIIDESGMPKERFSAEFPKEGPSILRIQQVVRGDSAAYFCASSPGEGDYGYTFGSGTRLTVV.

This chain uses TRBV18 with TRBJ2-5; TRBD2 matches 13 bases. The V and J ends lost 2 bases and 3 bases, in that order; junction bases with no gene match: 9. This CDR3 spans 18 amino acids. Germline V CDR1 and CDR2: KGHSH, LQKENI. For the CDR3, the DNA is TGTGCCAGCTCACCAGGGGGTAGACTAGCGGGAGGAGAAGAGACCCAGTACTTC. Its translation is CASSPGGRLAGGEETQYF.

The chain couples TRBV7-2 to TRBJ2-2; D may be TRBD1 (5 bases). CDR3 length: 15 amino acids. The V and J ends lost 1 base and 7 bases respectively, with 13 bases between them. From germline, CDR1 is SGHTA and CDR2 FQGNSA. The CDR3 nucleotides are TGTGCCAGCAGCTTAGACCAGGGCAGAGGCGGGGAGCTGTTTTTT. Translated, it gives CASSLDQGRGGELFF.

Regarding this clone: The junction departs from the called germline gene at one end, perhaps through a read error. The chain has TRBV5-4 and TRBJ2-1, with TRBD2 matching 11 bases. This CDR3 comprises 14 residues. The V gene's germline CDR1 is SGHNT and CDR2 YYREEE (reference sequence). CDR3 sequence (DNA): TGTGCCAGCCGCTTAGCGGGGGGGCGTCTTGAGCAGTTCTTC. As protein: CASRLAGGRLEQFF. Based on the CDR3 plus reference TRBV5-4 and TRBJ2-1, the full variable domain is ETGVTQSPTHLIKTRGQQVTLRCSSQSGHNTVSWYQQALGQGPQFIFQYYREEENGRGNFPPRFSGLQFPNYSSELNVNALELDDSALYLCASRLAGGRLEQFFGPGTRLTVL.

This clone showed up just a few times. This chain uses TRBV5-1 with TRBJ1-4; TRBD1 agrees at 12 bases. V lost 4 bases and J lost 8; bases outside the gene matches: 9. Per germline, CDR1 SGHRS and CDR2 YFSETQ. The CDR3 runs 16 residues. Written as DNA, the CDR3 is TGCGCCAGCAGCGGGGGACAGGGGGCTTACCCCGAAAAACTGTTTTTT. The encoded protein is CASSGGQGAYPEKLFF.

The chain carries TRBV7-8 and TRBJ2-2, with no clear D. Germline CDR1 is SGHVS and CDR2 is FQNEAQ. Trimming pared 1 base from V and 3 bases from J, leaving 6 bases between. The CDR3 loop spans 14 amino acids. CDR3 sequence reads: CASSLVRYTGELFF. The CDR3 DNA sequence: TGTGCCAGCAGCTTAGTGAGGTACACCGGGGAGCTGTTTTTT. Full variable domain (rest looked up from reference TRBV7-8 and TRBJ2-2): GAGVSQSPRYKVAKRGQDVALRCDPISGHVSLFWYQQALGQGPEFLTYFQNEAQLDKSGLPSDRFFAERPEGSVSTLKIQRTQQEDSAVYLCASSLVRYTGELFFGEGSRLTVL.

This clone was seen more than once but under ten times. The CDR3 is CASSLGGDDYEQYF. CDR3 bases: TGTGCCAGCAGCTTAGGGGGGGATGACTACGAGCAGTACTTC. The chain combines TRBV7-9 with TRBJ2-7; TRBD2 is a possible D gene (6 bases). Germline V gene sequence: CDR1 SEHNR, CDR2 FQNEAQ (reference sequence). The CDR3 contains 14 residues. The V gene lost 1 base and the J gene lost 3 bases, with 10 bases spanning the gap.

The genes are TRBV29-1 and TRBJ2-2; 7 nucleotides line up with TRBD1. V shed 7 bases, J shed 5 bases, and the junction held 7 bases outside the gene matches. CDR1 is SQVTM, CDR2 ANQGSEA, per germline. The CDR3 length is 13 residues. The CDR3 coding sequence is TGCAGCGCCCGGGCAGGGGGTACCGGGGAGCTGTTTTTT. Encoded protein: CSARAGGTGELFF.

V is TRBV27 and J is TRBJ1-5; no firm D call. Deletions cut 5 bases from V and 4 bases from J, with 12 bases between. Per the germline V gene, CDR1 is MNHEY and CDR2 is SMNVEV (reference sequence). This CDR3 spans 14 amino acids. CDR3 coding DNA: TGTGCCAGCAGTCCGTACAGTCTAAATCAGCCCCAGCATTTT. This translates into CASSPYSLNQPQHF.

As for this clone: Within the sample, other DNA sequences also encode this same CDR3. The V and J genes are TRBV4-1 and TRBJ1-5; TRBD1 agrees at 8 bases. The CDR3 length is 16 residues. J lost 6 bases, V lost 0 bases, and 7 bases had no gene match. From germline, CDR1 is MGHRA and CDR2 YSYEKL. DNA of the CDR3: TGCGCCAGCAGCCAAGATTCTGGACAGGGTAGTCAGCCCCAGCATTTT. Amino acid sequence: CASSQDSGQGSQPQHF.

The sample holds one count of this clone. J is TRBJ1-5 and V is TRBV7-9; tentatively, D is TRBD1 (5 bases). CDR1 SEHNR and CDR2 FQNEAQ come from the germline V gene (reference sequence). This CDR3 has 18 amino acids. Trimming left V 5 bases short and J 0 bases short, with 20 bases between. The CDR3 spells CASSPWGDGENSNQPQHF. Here the CDR3 DNA reads TGTGCCAGCAGCCCCTGGGGGGACGGTGAAAATAGCAATCAGCCCCAGCATTTT.